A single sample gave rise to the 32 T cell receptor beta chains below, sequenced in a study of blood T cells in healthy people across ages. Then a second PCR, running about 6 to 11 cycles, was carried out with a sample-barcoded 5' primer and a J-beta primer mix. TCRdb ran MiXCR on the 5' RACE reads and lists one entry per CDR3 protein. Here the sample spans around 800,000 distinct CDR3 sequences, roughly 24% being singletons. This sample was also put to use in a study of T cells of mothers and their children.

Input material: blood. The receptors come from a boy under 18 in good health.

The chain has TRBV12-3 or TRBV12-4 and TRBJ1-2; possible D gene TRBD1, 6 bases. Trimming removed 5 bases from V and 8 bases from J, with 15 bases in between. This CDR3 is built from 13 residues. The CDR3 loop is CASSNINRDGYTF. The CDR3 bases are TGTGCCAGCAGTAATATCAACAGGGACGGCTACACCTTC.

CDR3 sequence reads: CASSLSTNSYEQYF. The DNA of the CDR3 is TGTGCCAGCAGTTTATCTACAAACTCCTACGAGCAGTACTTC. This sequence joins TRBV28 and TRBJ2-7; D is ambiguous. Germline CDR1 reads MDHEN; CDR2 reads SYDVKM. The CDR3 spans 14 residues. Trimming cost V 1 base and J 0 bases, with 7 bases left between them.

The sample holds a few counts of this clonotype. The CDR3 loop reads CAISGSEGPNEQYF. CDR3 nucleotide sequence: TGTGCCATCAGTGGGTCGGAGGGACCTAACGAGCAGTACTTC. The chain uses TRBV10-3 and TRBJ2-7; D possibly corresponds to TRBD2 (6 bases). Between the trimmed V and J ends, which lost 4 bases and 5 bases, there was a span of 15 bases. CDR1 ENHRY and CDR2 SYGVKD come from the germline V gene. CDR3 length: 14 residues.

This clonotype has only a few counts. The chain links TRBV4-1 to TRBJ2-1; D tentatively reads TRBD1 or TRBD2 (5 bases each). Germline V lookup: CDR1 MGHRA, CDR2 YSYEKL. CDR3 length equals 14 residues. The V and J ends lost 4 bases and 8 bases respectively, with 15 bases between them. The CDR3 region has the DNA TGCGCCAGCAGCCTATCCGGGACGAAAGATGAGCAGTTCTTC. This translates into CASSLSGTKDEQFF.

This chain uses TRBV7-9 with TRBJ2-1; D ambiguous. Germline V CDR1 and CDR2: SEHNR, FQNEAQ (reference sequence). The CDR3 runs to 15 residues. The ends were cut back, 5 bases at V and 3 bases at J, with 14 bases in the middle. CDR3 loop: CASSASPTDYNEQFF. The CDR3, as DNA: TGTGCCAGCAGCGCCTCGCCTACAGACTACAATGAGCAGTTCTTC.

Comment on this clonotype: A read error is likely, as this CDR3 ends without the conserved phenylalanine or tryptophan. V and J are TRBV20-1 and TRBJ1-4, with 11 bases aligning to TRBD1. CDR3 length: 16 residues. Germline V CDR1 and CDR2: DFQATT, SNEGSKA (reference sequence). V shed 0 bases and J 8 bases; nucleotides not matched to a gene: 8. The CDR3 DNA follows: TGCAGTGCTAGAGACGTCGGACAGGGGGCGGAGGAAAAACTGTTTTCT. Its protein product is CSARDVGQGAEEKLFS.

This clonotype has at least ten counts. The CDR3 DNA reads TGTGCCAGCAGCAGTCGACAGGTTGGAAAACTGTTTTTT. This sequence encodes CASSSRQVGKLFF. The rearrangement links TRBV7-2 to TRBJ1-4; tentatively, D is TRBD1 (6 bases). Trimming took off 5 bases at V and 10 bases at J, with 14 bases between the two ends. The CDR3 extends over 13 amino acids. Per germline, CDR1 SGHTA and CDR2 FQGNSA.

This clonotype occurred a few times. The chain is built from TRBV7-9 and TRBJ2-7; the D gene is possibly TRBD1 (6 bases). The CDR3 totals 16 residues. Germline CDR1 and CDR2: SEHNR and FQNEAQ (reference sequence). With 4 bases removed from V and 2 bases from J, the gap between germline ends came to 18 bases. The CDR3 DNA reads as TGTGCCAGCAGCTCCACAGGGACCCTAAGCGCCTACGAGCAGTACTTC. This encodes CASSSTGTLSAYEQYF.

The CDR3 sequence: CASSVEGGLDNEQFF. The CDR3 region has the DNA TGTGCCAGCAGCGTAGAAGGGGGGCTGGACAATGAGCAGTTCTTC. The gene calls are TRBV9 and TRBJ2-1; tentatively, D is TRBD1 or TRBD2 (6 bases each). Germline CDR1 and CDR2: SGDLS and YYNGEE. V lost 0 bases and J 5 bases, leaving 12 bases between the germline ends. CDR3 size: 15 residues.

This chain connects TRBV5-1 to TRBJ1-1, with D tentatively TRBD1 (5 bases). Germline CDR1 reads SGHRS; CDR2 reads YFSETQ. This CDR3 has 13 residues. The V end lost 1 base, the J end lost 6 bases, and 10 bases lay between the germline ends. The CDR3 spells CASSLSGRSEAFF. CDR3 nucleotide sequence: TGCGCCAGCAGCTTGTCGGGGCGGTCTGAAGCTTTCTTT.

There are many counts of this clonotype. CDR3 coding DNA: TGTGCCAGCAGTTCCCGGTGGGGGGGAGCCTACAATGAGCAGTTCTTC. This gives the protein CASSSRWGGAYNEQFF. This chain uses TRBV6-6 with TRBJ2-1, with 7 positions matching TRBD2. The CDR3 is made up of 16 amino acids. In germline, CDR1 is MNHNY, CDR2 SVGAGI (reference sequence). V trimming: 4 bases; J trimming: 2 bases; junction bases outside the gene matches: 8.

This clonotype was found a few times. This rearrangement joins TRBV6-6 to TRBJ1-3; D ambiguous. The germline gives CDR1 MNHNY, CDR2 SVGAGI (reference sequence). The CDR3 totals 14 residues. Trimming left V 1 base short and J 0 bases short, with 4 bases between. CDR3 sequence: CASSYFRSGNTIYF. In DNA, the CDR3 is TGTGCCAGCAGTTACTTTCGCTCTGGAAACACCATATATTTT.

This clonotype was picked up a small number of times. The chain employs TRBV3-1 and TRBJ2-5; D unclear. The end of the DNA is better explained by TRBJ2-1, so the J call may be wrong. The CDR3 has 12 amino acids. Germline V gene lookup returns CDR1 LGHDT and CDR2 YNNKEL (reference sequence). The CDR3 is CASSQLHNEQFF. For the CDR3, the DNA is TGTGCCAGCAGCCAACTCCATAATGAGCAGTTCTTC.

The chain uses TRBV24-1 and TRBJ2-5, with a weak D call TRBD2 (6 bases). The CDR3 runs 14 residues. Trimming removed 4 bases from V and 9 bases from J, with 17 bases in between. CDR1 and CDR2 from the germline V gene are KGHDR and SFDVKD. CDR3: CATSEKFVGEAQYF. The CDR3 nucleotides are TGTGCCACCAGTGAGAAATTTGTGGGGGAGGCCCAGTACTTC.

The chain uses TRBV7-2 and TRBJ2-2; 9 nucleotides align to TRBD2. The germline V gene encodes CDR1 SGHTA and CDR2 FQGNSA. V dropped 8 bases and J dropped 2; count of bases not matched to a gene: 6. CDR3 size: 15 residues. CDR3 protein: CASLAGTDNTGELFF. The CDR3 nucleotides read TGTGCCAGCCTAGCGGGGACAGATAACACCGGGGAGCTGTTTTTT.

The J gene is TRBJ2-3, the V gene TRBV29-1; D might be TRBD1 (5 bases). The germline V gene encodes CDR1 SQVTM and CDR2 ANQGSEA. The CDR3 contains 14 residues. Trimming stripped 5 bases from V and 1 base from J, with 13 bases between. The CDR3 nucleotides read TGCAGCGTTTTTGAATGGACACGCACAGATACGCAGTATTTT. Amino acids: CSVFEWTRTDTQYF.

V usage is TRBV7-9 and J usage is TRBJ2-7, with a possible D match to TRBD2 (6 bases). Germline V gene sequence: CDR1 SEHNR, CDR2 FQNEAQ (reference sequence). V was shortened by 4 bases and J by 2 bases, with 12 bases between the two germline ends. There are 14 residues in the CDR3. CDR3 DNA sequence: TGTGCCAGCAGCTCGTTTGGCGGGGCCTACGAGCAGTACTTC. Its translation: CASSSFGGAYEQYF.

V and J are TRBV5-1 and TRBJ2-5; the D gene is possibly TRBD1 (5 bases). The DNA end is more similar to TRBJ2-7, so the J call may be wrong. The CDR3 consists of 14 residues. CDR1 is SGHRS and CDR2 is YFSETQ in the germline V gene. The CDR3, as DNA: TGCGCCAGCAGCTGGGGCGAAAGCTCCTACGAGCAGTACTTC. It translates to CASSWGESSYEQYF.

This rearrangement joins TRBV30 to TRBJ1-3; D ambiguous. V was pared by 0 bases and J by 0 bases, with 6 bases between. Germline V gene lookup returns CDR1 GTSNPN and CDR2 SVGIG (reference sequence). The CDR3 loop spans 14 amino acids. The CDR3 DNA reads TGTGCCTGGAGTGTCGGGAGCTCTGGAAACACCATATATTTT. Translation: CAWSVGSSGNTIYF.

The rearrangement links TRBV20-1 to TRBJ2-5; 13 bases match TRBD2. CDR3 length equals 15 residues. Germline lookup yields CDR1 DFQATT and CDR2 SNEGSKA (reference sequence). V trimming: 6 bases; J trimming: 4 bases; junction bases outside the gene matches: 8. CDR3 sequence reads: CSAFRLAGGSETQYF. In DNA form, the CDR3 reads TGCAGTGCGTTTCGACTAGCGGGAGGATCAGAGACCCAGTACTTC.

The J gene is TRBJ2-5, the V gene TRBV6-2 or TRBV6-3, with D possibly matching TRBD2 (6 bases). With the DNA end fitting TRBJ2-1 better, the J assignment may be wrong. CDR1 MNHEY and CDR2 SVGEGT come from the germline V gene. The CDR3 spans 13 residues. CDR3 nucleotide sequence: TGTGCCAGCAGTTTGCAGCGGGTAAATGAGCAGTTCTTC. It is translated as CASSLQRVNEQFF.

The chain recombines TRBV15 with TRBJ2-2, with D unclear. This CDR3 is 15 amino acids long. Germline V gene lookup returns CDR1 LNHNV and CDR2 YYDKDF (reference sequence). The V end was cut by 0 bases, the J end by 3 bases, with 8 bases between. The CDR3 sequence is CATSREMGYTGELFF. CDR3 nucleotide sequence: TGTGCCACCAGCAGAGAAATGGGTTACACCGGGGAGCTGTTTTTT.

The CDR3 loop is CSARTSGAPTDTQYF. In nucleotides, the CDR3 is TGCAGTGCTAGGACTAGCGGGGCTCCCACAGATACGCAGTATTTT. This sequence joins TRBV20-1 and TRBJ2-3; TRBD2 matches at 11 bases. The V gene end was trimmed by 3 bases and the J gene end by 2 bases; junction bases not matched to a gene: 4. The CDR3 spans 15 residues. CDR1 and CDR2 (germline): DFQATT, SNEGSKA (reference sequence).

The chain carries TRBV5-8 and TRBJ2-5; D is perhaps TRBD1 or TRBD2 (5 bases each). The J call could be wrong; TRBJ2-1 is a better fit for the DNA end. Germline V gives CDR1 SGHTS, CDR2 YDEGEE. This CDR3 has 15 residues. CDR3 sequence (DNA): TGTGCCAGCAGCTTAAATGGGAGAGGGGTGGATGAGCAGTTCTTC. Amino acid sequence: CASSLNGRGVDEQFF.

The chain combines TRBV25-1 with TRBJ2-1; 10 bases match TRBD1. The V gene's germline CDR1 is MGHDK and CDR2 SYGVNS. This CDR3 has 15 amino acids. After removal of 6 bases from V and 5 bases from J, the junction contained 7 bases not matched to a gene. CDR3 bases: TGTGCCAGCAGCGAGACAGGGGGCGCAAACAATGAGCAGTTCTTC. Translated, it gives CASSETGGANNEQFF.

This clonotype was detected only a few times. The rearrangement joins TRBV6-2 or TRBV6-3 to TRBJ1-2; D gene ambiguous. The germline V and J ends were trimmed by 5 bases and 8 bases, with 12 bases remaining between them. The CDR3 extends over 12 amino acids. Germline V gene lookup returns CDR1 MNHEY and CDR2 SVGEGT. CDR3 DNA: TGTGCCAGCAGTCCCTTAGGTCGCGGCTACACCTTC. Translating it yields CASSPLGRGYTF.

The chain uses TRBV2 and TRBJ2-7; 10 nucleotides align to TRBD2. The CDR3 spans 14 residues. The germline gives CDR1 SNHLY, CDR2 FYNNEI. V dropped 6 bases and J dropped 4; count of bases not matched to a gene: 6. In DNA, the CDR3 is TGTGCCAGCAGACGGAGCGGGGGGGTATACGAGCAGTACTTC. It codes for CASRRSGGVYEQYF.

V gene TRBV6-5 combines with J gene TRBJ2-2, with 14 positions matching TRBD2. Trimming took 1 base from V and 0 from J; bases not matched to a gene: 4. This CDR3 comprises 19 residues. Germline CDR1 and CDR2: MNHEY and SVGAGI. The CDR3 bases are TGTGCCAGCAGTTACTTGGGACTAGCGGGGGCTGCGAACACCGGGGAGCTGTTTTTT. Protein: CASSYLGLAGAANTGELFF.

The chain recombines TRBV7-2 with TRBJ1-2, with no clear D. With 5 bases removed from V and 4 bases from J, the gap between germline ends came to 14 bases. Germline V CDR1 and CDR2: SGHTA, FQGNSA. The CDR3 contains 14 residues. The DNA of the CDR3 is TGTGCCAGCAGCCCCCCTGAAGGGTTCTATGGCTACACCTTC. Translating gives CASSPPEGFYGYTF.

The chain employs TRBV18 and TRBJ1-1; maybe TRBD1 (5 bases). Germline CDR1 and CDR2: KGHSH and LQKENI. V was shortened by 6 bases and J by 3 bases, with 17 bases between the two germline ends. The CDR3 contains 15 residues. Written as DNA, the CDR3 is TGTGCCAGCTCCCCAATAGGGGCGCCGGACACTGAAGCTTTCTTT. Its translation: CASSPIGAPDTEAFF.

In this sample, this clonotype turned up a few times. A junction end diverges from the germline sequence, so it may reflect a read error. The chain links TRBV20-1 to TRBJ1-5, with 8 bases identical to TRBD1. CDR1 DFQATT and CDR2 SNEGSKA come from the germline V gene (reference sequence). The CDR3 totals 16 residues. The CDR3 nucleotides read TGCAGCGCTAGAATAGGGCAGGGGGCGGCCAATCAGCCCCAGCATTTT. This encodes CSARIGQGAANQPQHF.

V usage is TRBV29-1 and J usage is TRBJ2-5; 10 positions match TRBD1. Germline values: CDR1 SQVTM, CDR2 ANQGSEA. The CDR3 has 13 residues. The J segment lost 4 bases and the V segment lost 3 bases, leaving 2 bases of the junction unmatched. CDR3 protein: CSVEDRGVETQYF. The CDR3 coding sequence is TGCAGCGTTGAGGACAGGGGGGTAGAGACCCAGTACTTC.